This TCR beta chain came from a study of blood T cell repertoires in COVID-19. The CDR3 spans 13 residues. V was shortened by 0 bases and J by 3 bases, with 7 bases between the two germline ends. Germline V CDR1 and CDR2: SGHRS, YFSETQ. Produced via immunoSEQ multiplex PCR; TCRdb's table is partial and in-frame only. This sample has about 120,000 clones, with roughly nine tenths found just once. During active infection, Seattle patients enrolled and were then monitored through disease. The genes are TRBV5-1 and TRBJ2-7; D remains ambiguous. The sample consisted of peripheral blood. The sequence was collected from a man in his sixties with COVID-19, enrolled during active disease. This CDR3 is CASSLAANYEQYF. The DNA for the CDR3 is TGCGCCAGCAGCTTGGCAGCGAACTACGAGCAGTACTTC.